The clone carrying this T cell receptor beta chain has only a few counts. Other DNA sequences in this sample translate to the same CDR3. This specimen belongs to a study of blood T cell repertoires in COVID-19. About the study: Sites across the United States, Italy and Spain contributed samples from acute and convalescent COVID-19. PBMCs, B-cell-depleted T cells, or T cells were the source of the cDNA or gDNA that made up the material.

Germline V lookup: CDR1 SEHNR, CDR2 FQNEAQ (reference sequence). V shed 5 bases and J 4 bases; nucleotides not matched to a gene: 7. CDR3 length equals 15 residues. Profiling relied on immunoSEQ multiplex PCR, and the TCRdb table lists in-frame clones only, not all of them. The sample shows 65,000 to 70,000 clones, 60% to 85% of them seen only once. V usage is TRBV7-9 and J usage is TRBJ1-5, with 8 nucleotides matching TRBD1. This receptor was identified in a man in his sixties with acute or convalescent COVID-19. The specimen sequenced was peripheral blood. CDR3 in amino acids: CASSLGQGANQPQHF. In nucleotides, the CDR3 is TGTGCCAGCAGCCTTGGGCAGGGGGCGAATCAGCCCCAGCATTTT.